The rows below give T cell receptor beta chains drawn from one sample of a study of T cells in Graves' hyperthyroidism and ophthalmopathy. MiXCR was run by TCRdb on the multiplex PCR reads, yielding one entry per CDR3 protein. In the table there are under 350,000 distinct CDR3 sequences, 20% to 25% of which are singletons. Source material: blood. Receptors were obtained from a woman between 50 and 59 years old with Graves' hyperthyroidism. Each CDR3 is given with its conserved first and last residue. Each record gives: D gene, clone size, V gene, J gene, CDR3 DNA, CDR3 protein. The D gene is left open where the match is weak. Clone sizes are given selectively: once, few, many, or a class where the clone is expanded.

D gene: -
clone size: -
V gene: TRBV6-5
J gene: TRBJ1-4
CDR3 DNA: TGTGCCAGCAGTTACGGGTCGACAACTAATGAAAAACTGTTTTTT
CDR3 protein: CASSYGSTTNEKLFF

D gene: -
clone size: many
V gene: TRBV19
J gene: TRBJ1-2
CDR3 DNA: TGTGCCACCGAAAGAGGGAACTATGGCTACACCTTC
CDR3 protein: CATERGNYGYTF

D gene: -
clone size: few
V gene: TRBV10-3
J gene: TRBJ2-2
CDR3 DNA: TGTGCCATACCGGGACCCAACACCGGGGAGCTGTTTTTT
CDR3 protein: CAIPGPNTGELFF

D gene: -
clone size: -
V gene: TRBV7-9
J gene: TRBJ2-5
CDR3 DNA: TGTGCCAGCAGCTTAGATTCGGCATTGGCAGATCAAGAGACCCAGTACTTC
CDR3 protein: CASSLDSALADQETQYF

D gene: -
clone size: many
V gene: TRBV6-1
J gene: TRBJ2-7
CDR3 DNA: TGTGCCAGCAGTGGGAACAGGGCAGGGTCCTACGAGCAGTACTTC
CDR3 protein: CASSGNRAGSYEQYF

D gene: -
clone size: many
V gene: TRBV12-3/TRBV12-4
J gene: TRBJ1-4
CDR3 DNA: TGTGCCAGCAGTCCAAGACAGAAAGTTGAAAAACTGTTTTTT
CDR3 protein: CASSPRQKVEKLFF

D gene: -
clone size: many
V gene: TRBV28
J gene: TRBJ2-7
CDR3 DNA: TGTGCCAGCAGTCCTCCTGGACGGACGAGCGAGCAGTACTTC
CDR3 protein: CASSPPGRTSEQYF

D gene: -
clone size: -
V gene: TRBV28
J gene: TRBJ1-1
CDR3 DNA: TGTGCCAGCAGTTTAAAAGGGTATTCCCCCATGAACACTGAAGCTTTCTTT
CDR3 protein: CASSLKGYSPMNTEAFF

D gene: -
clone size: once
V gene: TRBV7-6
J gene: TRBJ1-4
CDR3 DNA: TGTGCCAGCAGCTCCCTTAGCCCCGGGTCACTCACAACTAATGAAAAACTGTTTTTT
CDR3 protein: CASSSLSPGSLTTNEKLFF

D gene: TRBD2
clone size: few
V gene: TRBV20-1
J gene: TRBJ2-1
CDR3 DNA: TGCAGTGCTAGGGTAAGGGCTAGCGGGAGGGGTGAGCAGTTCTTC
CDR3 protein: CSARVRASGRGEQFF

D gene: TRBD1
clone size: -
V gene: TRBV20-1
J gene: TRBJ1-6
CDR3 DNA: TGCAGTGCGAAACAGGGGGCGGATAATTCACCCCTCCACTTT
CDR3 protein: CSAKQGADNSPLHF

D gene: -
clone size: few
V gene: TRBV5-8
J gene: TRBJ2-3
CDR3 DNA: TGTGCCAGCAGCCCCCCCGGGACTGCAGATACGCAGTATTTT
CDR3 protein: CASSPPGTADTQYF

D gene: -
clone size: many
V gene: TRBV20-1
J gene: TRBJ1-1
CDR3 DNA: TGCAGTGCTCTTCGGCCACCAGGGGTCACTGAAGCTTTCTTT
CDR3 protein: CSALRPPGVTEAFF

D gene: -
clone size: few
V gene: TRBV9
J gene: TRBJ2-2
CDR3 DNA: TGTGCCAGCAGCGTATACGCAGGGAGAGGGGAGCTGTTTTTT
CDR3 protein: CASSVYAGRGELFF

D gene: -
clone size: few
V gene: TRBV6-1
J gene: TRBJ1-3
CDR3 DNA: TGTGCCAGCAGTTCCAGGGAACTCTCTGGAAACACCATATATTTT
CDR3 protein: CASSSRELSGNTIYF

D gene: TRBD1
clone size: many
V gene: TRBV28
J gene: TRBJ1-1
CDR3 DNA: TGTGCCAGCAGTGCTCACAGGGGGAAAAACACTGAAGCTTTCTTT
CDR3 protein: CASSAHRGKNTEAFF

D gene: -
clone size: many
V gene: TRBV7-2
J gene: TRBJ2-3
CDR3 DNA: TGTGCCAGCAGCTTTTTTGGTAGGAGGGCCCGGACAGATACGCAGTATTTT
CDR3 protein: CASSFFGRRARTDTQYF

D gene: -
clone size: -
V gene: TRBV20-1
J gene: TRBJ1-1
CDR3 DNA: TGCAGTGCGCCGTCGGACAGCTTGAACACTGAAGCTTTCTTT
CDR3 protein: CSAPSDSLNTEAFF

D gene: TRBD1
clone size: -
V gene: TRBV29-1
J gene: TRBJ2-5
CDR3 DNA: TGCAGCGTTGGGAGACAGGGGTACCAAGAGACCCAGTACTTC
CDR3 protein: CSVGRQGYQETQYF

D gene: -
clone size: many
V gene: TRBV6-1
J gene: TRBJ2-7
CDR3 DNA: TGTGCCAGCAGTGAATGGTACGAGCAGTACTTC
CDR3 protein: CASSEWYEQYF

D gene: -
clone size: -
V gene: TRBV12-3/TRBV12-4
J gene: TRBJ1-2
CDR3 DNA: TGTGCCAGCAGTTTAACGTCAGGGCGGGATAACTATGGCTACACCTTC
CDR3 protein: CASSLTSGRDNYGYTF

D gene: -
clone size: -
V gene: TRBV28
J gene: TRBJ2-4
CDR3 DNA: TGTGCCAGCAGTTCACTAAAAATAAGAGATACCAAAAACATTCAGTACTTC
CDR3 protein: CASSSLKIRDTKNIQYF

D gene: -
clone size: many
V gene: TRBV2
J gene: TRBJ2-3
CDR3 DNA: TGTGCCAGCAGTGAAGCGCTTCAGGGCGGCACAGATACGCAGTATTTT
CDR3 protein: CASSEALQGGTDTQYF

D gene: -
clone size: many
V gene: TRBV20-1
J gene: TRBJ1-2
CDR3 DNA: TGCAGTGCTTCCAGAGGCCAACCTTACACCTTC
CDR3 protein: CSASRGQPYTF

D gene: TRBD1
clone size: few
V gene: TRBV5-1
J gene: TRBJ1-1
CDR3 DNA: TGCGCCAGCAGCATATACAGGGGAGGGTCTGAAGCTTTCTTT
CDR3 protein: CASSIYRGGSEAFF

D gene: -
clone size: few
V gene: TRBV10-1
J gene: TRBJ2-1
CDR3 DNA: TGCGCCAGCAGTGAGTTCCAGGGGAATGAGCAGTTCTTC
CDR3 protein: CASSEFQGNEQFF

D gene: -
clone size: -
V gene: TRBV4-1
J gene: TRBJ2-7
CDR3 DNA: TGCGCCAGCAGCCAAGGCCCCGGCCCATTCTCCTACGAGCAGTACTTC
CDR3 protein: CASSQGPGPFSYEQYF

D gene: -
clone size: many
V gene: TRBV7-9
J gene: TRBJ2-7
CDR3 DNA: TGTGCCAGCAGCTTAGGAGCGCCCTCCTACGAGCAGTACTTC
CDR3 protein: CASSLGAPSYEQYF

D gene: TRBD1
clone size: -
V gene: TRBV19
J gene: TRBJ2-3
CDR3 DNA: TGTGCCAGTAGTCCTCGACAGGGACCCACAGATACGCAGTATTTT
CDR3 protein: CASSPRQGPTDTQYF

D gene: -
clone size: few
V gene: TRBV6-2/TRBV6-3
J gene: TRBJ2-1
CDR3 DNA: TGTGCCAGCAGTTACTCTCCATATAGCTCCTACAATGAGCAGTTCTTC
CDR3 protein: CASSYSPYSSYNEQFF

D gene: -
clone size: many
V gene: TRBV24-1
J gene: TRBJ2-5
CDR3 DNA: TGTGCCACCAGTGATTCGGGACTCCCAGAGACCCAGTACTTC
CDR3 protein: CATSDSGLPETQYF

D gene: -
clone size: -
V gene: TRBV28
J gene: TRBJ2-7
CDR3 DNA: TGTGCCAGCAGCCTGAAGTACTACGAGCAGTACTTC
CDR3 protein: CASSLKYYEQYF

D gene: TRBD1
clone size: -
V gene: TRBV7-8
J gene: TRBJ2-7
CDR3 DNA: TGTGCCAGCAGCTTACCCCCGGGACAGGTTTCGTCGGGTCACTACGAGCAGTACTTC
CDR3 protein: CASSLPPGQVSSGHYEQYF

D gene: TRBD2
clone size: many
V gene: TRBV5-1
J gene: TRBJ2-7
CDR3 DNA: TGCGCCAGCAGCTCAGAGACTAGCGGGAGGGGGAGCGAGCAGTACTTC
CDR3 protein: CASSSETSGRGSEQYF

D gene: TRBD1
clone size: -
V gene: TRBV7-2
J gene: TRBJ1-3
CDR3 DNA: TGTGCCAGCAGCTTAGGGCAGGGGGCTTCTGGAAACACCATATATTTT
CDR3 protein: CASSLGQGASGNTIYF

D gene: -
clone size: few
V gene: TRBV19
J gene: TRBJ2-3
CDR3 DNA: TGTGCCGTGGGGGATACGCAGTATTTT
CDR3 protein: CAVGDTQYF

D gene: -
clone size: -
V gene: TRBV24-1
J gene: TRBJ2-7
CDR3 DNA: TGTGCCACCAGTGGGGGGGGGCTCGGCGAGCAGTACTTC
CDR3 protein: CATSGGGLGEQYF

D gene: TRBD2
clone size: many
V gene: TRBV10-2
J gene: TRBJ2-5
CDR3 DNA: TGCGCCAGCAGTGAGAGTCTAGCGGGAGGGGCTTTATGGACCCAGTACTTC
CDR3 protein: CASSESLAGGALWTQYF

D gene: -
clone size: -
V gene: TRBV7-9
J gene: TRBJ2-1
CDR3 DNA: TGTGCCAGCAGCCCTCCGACGGTGGGGAATGAGCAGTTCTTC
CDR3 protein: CASSPPTVGNEQFF